This T cell receptor beta chain is from a study of Graves' ophthalmopathy and Graves' hyperthyroidism. Study outcomes and limitations: Blood samples also showed most expanded thyroid clonotypes exceeding 0.001 frequency.

Uncontrolled infections, other autoimmune diseases, pregnancy or lactation barred patients from enrollment. The PBMCs were taken from approximately 9.7 ml of fresh peripheral blood. Germline V gene sequence: CDR1 DFQATT, CDR2 SNEGSKA (reference sequence). The CDR3 length is 14 residues. Trimming removed 3 bases at V and 5 bases at J, with 16 bases between. Ten or more counts support this clonotype. No antigen is known for it. RNA transcripts were the source from which TCR beta CDR3 regions were amplified. First-round RT-PCR employed HTBI primers, with a second-round multiplex PCR after it. TCRdb reanalysed the multiplex PCR reads using MiXCR and keeps one entry per CDR3 protein. The sample lists 650,000 to 900,000 distinct CDR3 sequences; 40% were seen once.

This TCR was sampled from an adult man with Graves' ophthalmopathy. The sample comprised peripheral blood. The chain carries TRBV20-1 and TRBJ2-5; D is perhaps TRBD1 (6 bases). The CDR3 here is CSASGQNHKETQYF. CDR3 DNA sequence: TGCAGTGCTAGCGGACAGAACCATAAGGAGACCCAGTACTTC.